Each of the 26 T cell receptor beta chains below was sequenced from the same sample in a study of T cells in narcolepsy. Some clones are missing from TCRdb's copy, which holds only in-frame ones; the method was immunoSEQ multiplex PCR. The sample lists just under 35,000 clones; less than 90% were seen once. Sequencing was carried out using memory (CD45RA-) CD4+ T cells from blood. These receptors all come from a human donor in good health.

CDR3 in amino acids: CASSRDRGQSPLHF. In DNA form, the CDR3 reads TGTGCCAGCAGCCGGGACAGGGGGCAATCACCCCTCCACTTT. The chain combines TRBV6-1 with TRBJ1-6, with 12 bases aligning to TRBD1. Germline CDR1 and CDR2: MNHNS and SASEGT. The CDR3 consists of 14 residues. J lost 10 bases, V lost 6 bases, and 4 bases had no gene match.

The chain is built from TRBV11-2 and TRBJ2-6; D is tentatively TRBD1 or TRBD2 (5 bases each). The V gene lost 5 bases and the J gene lost 3 bases, with 23 bases spanning the gap. The CDR3 consists of 19 residues. CDR1 SGHAT and CDR2 FQNNGV come from the germline V gene. CDR3 residues: CASSPVKRIEGLGANVLTF. The CDR3 DNA reads as TGTGCCAGCAGCCCCGTCAAGCGAATCGAGGGGCTTGGGGCCAACGTCCTGACTTTC.

J is TRBJ1-5 and V is TRBV27; D perhaps matches TRBD1 (5 bases). Trimming pared 2 bases from V and 7 bases from J, leaving 9 bases between. CDR3 size: 13 residues. Per germline, CDR1 MNHEY and CDR2 SMNVEV (reference sequence). The CDR3 coding sequence is TGTGCCAGCAGTTTACAGGGCAGCCAGCCCCAGCATTTT. The encoded protein is CASSLQGSQPQHF.

The V gene is TRBV19, the J gene TRBJ1-5; perhaps TRBD1 as D (5 bases). Germline V gene lookup returns CDR1 LNHDA and CDR2 SQIVND (reference sequence). The CDR3 sequence is 16 residues long. Between the trimmed V and J ends, which lost 0 bases and 3 bases, there was a span of 12 bases. The CDR3 bases are TGTGCCAGTAGTATAGAGGGGCCGATGAACAATCAGCCCCAGCATTTT. Translation gives CASSIEGPMNNQPQHF.

This clone has only a few counts. Other DNA sequences from this sample encode an identical CDR3 as well. This chain joins TRBV7-9 and TRBJ1-2; D not certain. Trimming cost V 5 bases and J 1 base, with 2 bases left between them. CDR1 SEHNR and CDR2 FQNEAQ come from the germline V gene (reference sequence). The length of the CDR3 is 11 residues. CDR3 coding DNA: TGTGCCAGCAGCGTTAACTATGGCTACACCTTC. This sequence encodes CASSVNYGYTF.

The chain is built from TRBV4-2 and TRBJ2-7; TRBD1 agrees at 10 bases. The germline V gene has CDR1 LGHNA and CDR2 YNFKEQ. The CDR3 spans 15 residues. V was pared by 0 bases and J by 7 bases, with 6 bases of the junction left unmatched. The CDR3 region is CASSQEGTGAREQYF. The CDR3 region has the DNA TGTGCCAGCAGCCAAGAGGGGACAGGGGCGAGAGAGCAGTACTTC.

The genes are TRBV5-1 and TRBJ2-5; unclear D gene. Trimming removed 4 bases at V and 2 bases at J, with 9 bases between. Germline lookup yields CDR1 SGHRS and CDR2 YFSETQ. The CDR3 is made up of 13 amino acids. The CDR3 protein is CASSRVDQETQYF. The CDR3 coding sequence is TGCGCCAGCAGCCGTGTTGATCAAGAGACCCAGTACTTC.

V is TRBV30 and J is TRBJ2-6; D possibly uses TRBD1 or TRBD2 (6 bases each). Trimming left V 4 bases short and J 2 bases short, with 9 bases between. The CDR3 is 14 amino acids. From germline, CDR1 is GTSNPN and CDR2 SVGIG (reference sequence). In DNA form, the CDR3 reads TGTGCCTGGAACGGGGGCACTGGGGCCAACGTCCTGACTTTC. It yields the protein CAWNGGTGANVLTF.

The chain is built from TRBV19 and TRBJ1-4; 7 bases agree with TRBD1. CDR1 is LNHDA and CDR2 is SQIVND in the germline V gene (reference sequence). V shed 5 bases and J 8 bases; nucleotides not matched to a gene: 8. The CDR3 consists of 14 residues. The CDR3 region is CASSRDSSYEKLFF. For the CDR3, the DNA is TGTGCCAGTAGTCGGGACAGCAGCTACGAAAAACTGTTTTTT.

The V call is TRBV21-1, the J call TRBJ1-1; the DNA was not used to check the table's D call, TRBD1. TRBV21-1 represents a pseudogene. The CDR3 loop spans 16 amino acids. The CDR3, as DNA: TGTGCCAGCAGCAAAGGGACAGAGGGGCTAAACACTGAAGCTTTCTTT. Translating gives CASSKGTEGLNTEAFF.

The genes are TRBV7-2 and TRBJ2-1; D is perhaps TRBD1 (6 bases). V dropped 5 bases and J dropped 1 base, with 12 bases sitting between them. Germline CDR1 SGHTA, CDR2 FQGNSA. The CDR3 spans 15 residues. The CDR3 DNA follows: TGTGCCAGCAGCCACAGGGCGCTTTCCTACAATGAGCAGTTCTTC. It translates to CASSHRALSYNEQFF.

The V and J genes are TRBV5-1 and TRBJ2-1, with 11 bases lining up with TRBD1. The CDR3 covers 16 residues. CDR1 and CDR2 (germline): SGHRS, YFSETQ. The trim removed 2 bases at V and 6 bases at J, leaving 7 bases unmatched. For the CDR3, the DNA is TGCGCCAGCAGCTTAACGTCCGGGACAGGGGGCAATGAGCAGTTCTTC. Translating gives CASSLTSGTGGNEQFF.

This clone came up a few times. The rearrangement uses TRBV18 and TRBJ1-1; 8 nucleotides match TRBD1. V lost 4 bases to trimming and J lost 10 bases; unmatched junction nucleotides: 14. The CDR3 length is 15 residues. Looked up from germline, CDR1 is KGHSH and CDR2 is LQKENI. CDR3 region: CASSQAPGGAVGAFF. CDR3 coding DNA: TGTGCCAGCTCACAAGCCCCAGGGGGCGCGGTCGGAGCTTTCTTT.

The rearrangement joins TRBV7-3 to TRBJ2-1, with TRBD1 identical over 8 bases. Germline CDR1 and CDR2: SGHTA and FQGTGA. The CDR3 has 15 residues. V dropped 6 bases and J dropped 1; count of bases not matched to a gene: 5. DNA of the CDR3: TGTGCCAGCAGACCGGACAGGGATTCCTACAATGAGCAGTTCTTC. Protein: CASRPDRDSYNEQFF.

This clone was observed once. In nucleotides, the CDR3 is TGTGCCAGCAGCCTCCCCGGGACAGGGGCGAACACTGAAGCTTTCTTT. This sequence encodes CASSLPGTGANTEAFF. This chain uses TRBV28 with TRBJ1-1; 10 positions match TRBD1. Losses at the gene ends were 6 bases for V and 1 base for J; bases not matched to a gene: 8. The CDR3 is 16 residues long. CDR1 is MDHEN and CDR2 is SYDVKM in the germline V gene.

V gene TRBV7-9 combines with J gene TRBJ2-4; D is ambiguous. V was shortened by 5 bases and J by 0 bases, with 11 bases between the two germline ends. The germline gives CDR1 SEHNR, CDR2 FQNEAQ (reference sequence). There are 15 residues in the CDR3. The CDR3 DNA is TGTGCCAGCAGCCAACAAGGGAAAGCCAAAAACATTCAGTACTTC. Translated: CASSQQGKAKNIQYF.

In this sample, this clone turned up a few times. The gene calls are TRBV6-1 and TRBJ1-3, with a weak D call TRBD1 (5 bases). The CDR3 is made up of 15 amino acids. V gave up 7 bases and J gave up 1 base, with 14 bases separating them. Germline-derived CDR1 and CDR2 are MNHNS and SASEGT. The CDR3 sequence: CASIADSWSGNTIYF. CDR3 in DNA: TGTGCCAGCATCGCCGACAGTTGGTCTGGAAACACCATATATTTT.

The chain joins TRBV7-3 to TRBJ2-5; 9 nucleotides agree with TRBD2. Trimming cost V 5 bases and J 14 bases; bases outside gene matches: 9. Germline V lookup: CDR1 SGHTA, CDR2 FQGTGA. The CDR3 length is 12 residues. The CDR3 DNA sequence: TGTGCCAGCAGCCGGGCGGGAGGGACTCTATACTTC. Protein sequence: CASSRAGGTLYF. The full variable domain, rest sourced from reference TRBV7-3 and TRBJ2-5, is GAGVSQTPSNKVTEKGKYVELRCDPISGHTALYWYRQSLGQGPEFLIYFQGTGAADDSGLPNDRFFAVRPEGSVSTLKIQRTERGDSAVYLCASSRAGGTLYFGPGTRLLVL.

The chain carries TRBV18 and TRBJ1-3; TRBD1 agrees at 9 bases. The CDR3 consists of 18 residues. Germline V gene data show CDR1 as KGHSH and CDR2 as LQKENI. V shed 5 bases, J shed 0 bases, and the junction held 11 bases outside the gene matches. The CDR3 bases are TGTGCCAGCTCAATCGCCGGGACAGGGACTTTCTCTGGAAACACCATATATTTT. Translated: CASSIAGTGTFSGNTIYF.

This sequence joins TRBV27 and TRBJ2-2; TRBD2 agrees at 10 bases. This CDR3 contains 16 residues. V was clipped by 8 bases and J by 7 bases; unmatched bases: 13. Germline lookup yields CDR1 MNHEY and CDR2 SMNVEV (reference sequence). CDR3 amino acids: CASGLLAGVGIGELFF. CDR3 DNA: TGTGCCAGCGGACTTCTAGCGGGAGTAGGAATCGGGGAGCTGTTTTTT.

In the case of this clone: The sample has other DNA sequences that encode this CDR3 too. The genes are TRBV19 and TRBJ2-1; maybe TRBD1 (5 bases). The germline V and J ends were trimmed by 5 bases and 5 bases, with 16 bases remaining between them. CDR3 length: 15 amino acids. The germline gives CDR1 LNHDA, CDR2 SQIVND (reference sequence). The CDR3 sequence is CASSSRQGWHNEQFF. The CDR3, as DNA: TGTGCCAGTAGTTCCAGGCAGGGCTGGCACAATGAGCAGTTCTTC.

J is TRBJ2-7 and V is TRBV5-6, with 7 bases matching TRBD2. With V trimmed by 4 bases and J by 4 bases, 8 bases remained unmatched. The CDR3 loop spans 14 amino acids. Germline V lookup: CDR1 SGHDT, CDR2 YYEEEE. CDR3 region: CASSPDAGVYEQYF. The CDR3 nucleotides are TGTGCCAGCAGCCCGGACGCGGGGGTATACGAGCAGTACTTC.

The count of this clone is one. The chain combines TRBV2 with TRBJ2-5; D is unclear. Between the trimmed V and J ends, which lost 3 bases and 7 bases, there was a span of 15 bases. The CDR3 extends over 14 amino acids. CDR1 and CDR2 (germline): SNHLY, FYNNEI. The CDR3, as DNA: TGTGCCAGCAGTGAGGGCGTTATGCAGAGGACCCAGTACTTC. This translates into CASSEGVMQRTQYF.

The chain recombines TRBV13 with TRBJ2-3, with 11 bases matching TRBD2. Germline V gene lookup returns CDR1 PRHDT and CDR2 FYEKMQ (reference sequence). The CDR3 covers 20 residues. V lost 2 bases, J lost 4 bases, and 17 bases stayed unmatched. CDR3 coding DNA: TGTGCCAGCAGCTTAAAAACCCGGGCTAGCGGGAGGCCACTGCCAGATACGCAGTATTTT. This encodes CASSLKTRASGRPLPDTQYF.

V gene TRBV5-8 combines with J gene TRBJ2-4, with D unclear. Trimming took off 3 bases at V and 0 bases at J, with 7 bases between the two ends. The CDR3 length is 14 residues. CDR1 SGHTS and CDR2 YDEGEE come from the germline V gene. This chain's CDR3 is CASSSQGAKNIQYF. The CDR3, as DNA: TGTGCCAGCAGCTCCCAAGGAGCCAAAAACATTCAGTACTTC.

This chain uses TRBV15 with TRBJ2-5; D remains ambiguous. Germline V gene sequence: CDR1 LNHNV, CDR2 YYDKDF (reference sequence). Deletions cut 5 bases from V and 4 bases from J, with 11 bases between. This CDR3 has 13 residues. The chain's CDR3 is CATSQNQGETQYF. For the CDR3, the DNA is TGTGCCACCAGCCAGAATCAAGGAGAGACCCAGTACTTC. Supplemented by reference TRBV15 and TRBJ2-5, the full variable domain reads DAMVIQNPRYQVTQFGKPVTLSCSQTLNHNVMYWYQQKSSQAPKLLFHYYDKDFNNEADTPDNFQSRRPNTSFCFLDIRSPGLGDTAMYLCATSQNQGETQYFGPGTRLLVL.